A single sample gave rise to the 7 T cell receptor beta chains below, sequenced in a study of cytomegalovirus exposure and HLA in healthy donors. PCR amplification relied on 60 Vbeta primers (plus 13 Jbeta primers). The method was immunoSEQ multiplex PCR; TCRdb's version includes in-frame clones alone and lacks a portion of them. Its listing shows over 150,000 clones. Sequenced: PBMCs. The receptor source for this set is a boy aged 5-17 years in good health and CMV-seronegative.

The V and J genes are TRBV27 and TRBJ1-1; the D gene is possibly TRBD1 (5 bases). Trimming removed 6 bases from V and 1 base from J, with 15 bases in between. Germline V gene sequence: CDR1 MNHEY, CDR2 SMNVEV (reference sequence). The CDR3 totals 15 residues. Here the CDR3 DNA reads TGTGCCAGCAGATACGGGGGGTCGGCGAACACTGAAGCTTTCTTT. Translated: CASRYGGSANTEAFF.

The rearrangement joins TRBV7-3 to TRBJ2-5; 11 nucleotides align to TRBD1. Germline CDR1 is SGHTA and CDR2 is FQGTGA. V was clipped by 5 bases and J by 5 bases; unmatched bases: 10. The CDR3 is made up of 16 amino acids. The CDR3 nucleotides are TGTGCCAGCAGCGCCGGGACAGGGGGGTTTTTTGAGACCCAGTACTTC. It encodes CASSAGTGGFFETQYF.

The V call is TRBV14, the J call TRBJ2-6; D gene uncertain. Germline V gene lookup returns CDR1 SGHDN and CDR2 FVKESK. The CDR3 runs to 16 residues. Trimming removed 1 base at V and 1 base at J, with 8 bases between. The CDR3 reads CASSQARFSGANVLTF. In DNA form, the CDR3 reads TGTGCCAGCAGCCAAGCTCGGTTTTCTGGGGCCAACGTCCTGACTTTC.

The chain links TRBV20-1 to TRBJ2-4; D possibly corresponds to TRBD1 (5 bases). CDR1 is DFQATT, CDR2 SNEGSKA, per germline (reference sequence). The CDR3 has 11 amino acids. V lost 6 bases, J lost 8 bases, and 11 bases lay in between. The chain's CDR3 is CSASGSHIQYF. CDR3 bases: TGCAGTGCGTCAGGGTCCCACATTCAGTACTTC.

The chain recombines TRBV12-5 with TRBJ2-7, with D perhaps TRBD1 (6 bases). CDR3 length: 14 amino acids. The V end was cut by 5 bases, the J end by 1 base, with 12 bases between. The germline V gene has CDR1 LGHNT and CDR2 FRNRAP. The CDR3 is CASGAHRESYEQYF. The CDR3, as DNA: TGTGCTAGTGGTGCCCACAGGGAATCCTACGAGCAGTACTTC.

The genes are TRBV5-1 and TRBJ2-7, with 11 bases identical to TRBD1. V lost 4 bases and J lost 5; bases outside the gene matches: 5. Germline V gene sequence: CDR1 SGHRS, CDR2 YFSETQ. The CDR3 extends over 14 amino acids. The CDR3 sequence is CASSMGQGVNEQYF. CDR3 in DNA: TGCGCCAGCAGCATGGGACAGGGGGTGAACGAGCAGTACTTC.

V is TRBV7-2 and J is TRBJ2-2; D unresolved. Per germline, CDR1 SGHTA and CDR2 FQGNSA. This CDR3 has 16 amino acids. V lost 5 bases to trimming and J lost 2 bases, with 15 bases between them. The CDR3 sequence: CASSPSYNFNTGELFF. The CDR3 nucleotides are TGTGCCAGCAGCCCCTCTTATAACTTTAACACCGGGGAGCTGTTTTTT.